Below are 7 T cell receptor beta chains sequenced from a single sample in a study of blood T cell repertoires in COVID-19. The protocol was immunoSEQ multiplex PCR, while the TCRdb copy is restricted to in-frame clones and leaves out a portion. The sample has 70,000 or so clones, about 86% seen once. The sequencing input was peripheral blood. The receptors here all came from a man aged 70 or older with active COVID-19.

J is TRBJ1-4 and V is TRBV6-5, with TRBD1 as a possible D gene (6 bases). This CDR3 spans 14 amino acids. Germline-derived CDR1 and CDR2 are MNHEY and SVGAGI. The V and J ends lost 6 bases and 7 bases respectively, with 15 bases between them. CDR3 nucleotides: TGTGCCAGCAGCCCAGGGGCTTCGGGTGAAAAACTGTTTTTT. Protein: CASSPGASGEKLFF.

In its sample, this clone was seen once. V usage is TRBV4-3 and J usage is TRBJ2-1, with D perhaps matching TRBD2 (5 bases). CDR3 size: 15 residues. Germline values: CDR1 LGHNA, CDR2 YSLEER. The V and J ends lost 4 bases and 3 bases respectively, with 13 bases between them. The CDR3 spells CASSRAFGGYNEQFF. The CDR3 DNA follows: TGCGCCAGCAGCCGTGCCTTCGGAGGCTACAATGAGCAGTTCTTC.

This chain connects TRBV5-1 to TRBJ2-3; D perhaps matches TRBD1 (5 bases). The CDR3 is made up of 17 amino acids. The V end lost 0 bases, the J end lost 6 bases, and 20 bases lay between the germline ends. CDR1 and CDR2 from the germline V gene are SGHRS and YFSETQ. CDR3 nucleotides: TGCGCCAGCAGCTTGGGGTTGGGGCTCCAGGCCGGGGATACGCAGTATTTT. Its translation: CASSLGLGLQAGDTQYF. The variable domain in full, completed from reference TRBV5-1 and TRBJ2-3, reads KAGVTQTPRYLIKTRGQQVTLSCSPISGHRSVSWYQQTPGQGLQFLFEYFSETQRNKGNFPGRFSGRQFSNSRSEMNVSTLELGDSALYLCASSLGLGLQAGDTQYFGPGTRLTVL.

V usage is TRBV5-4 and J usage is TRBJ2-5, with D possibly matching TRBD2 (5 bases). Between the trimmed V and J ends, which lost 4 bases and 1 base, there was a span of 11 bases. The germline CDR1 and CDR2 sequences are SGHNT and YYREEE (reference sequence). The CDR3 is 14 residues long. CDR3: CASSRAGGQETQYF. The DNA for the CDR3 is TGTGCCAGCAGCCGGGCGGGCGGCCAAGAGACCCAGTACTTC.

The chain combines TRBV7-2 with TRBJ1-2; tentatively, D is TRBD1 (6 bases). This CDR3 is built from 13 residues. V lost 5 bases and J lost 5, with 12 bases in between. Looked up from germline, CDR1 is SGHTA and CDR2 is FQGNSA. CDR3 in DNA: TGTGCCAGCAGCCAACAGAGGGGGTATGGCTACACCTTC. Its translation: CASSQQRGYGYTF.

The rearrangement uses TRBV15 and TRBJ1-2, with no clear D. V shed 0 bases and J shed 7 bases, with 6 bases lying between them. Germline loops: CDR1 LNHNV, CDR2 YYDKDF (reference sequence). This CDR3 is built from 12 residues. CDR3 loop: CATSRDRGGYTF. CDR3 DNA: TGTGCCACCAGCAGAGATCGAGGTGGCTACACCTTC.

The rearrangement links TRBV13 to TRBJ1-1, with D possibly TRBD1 on 5 matching bases. Trimming took 4 bases from V and 5 from J, leaving 14 bases between them. Germline V lookup: CDR1 PRHDT, CDR2 FYEKMQ (reference sequence). There are 14 residues in the CDR3. The CDR3 region is CASSWGEEGTEAFF. The CDR3 DNA follows: TGTGCCAGCAGCTGGGGGGAGGAGGGAACTGAAGCTTTCTTT.